This T cell receptor beta chain was profiled in a study of cytomegalovirus exposure and HLA in healthy donors. This clone has a handful of counts. The target antigen is unknown. Losses at the gene ends were 8 bases for V and 3 bases for J; bases not matched to a gene: 4. CDR1 and CDR2 (germline): MNHNS, SASEGT. The CDR3 totals 13 residues. Overall study results and limits: An ancestry cluster, one associated with Asian ancestry, reportedly showed fewer N-insertions than the roughly 700-donor mean in a later analysis. A later analysis found common viral pathogens apparently linked to several of the most significant clusters. The listing of roughly 160 TCR beta chains classed them as cytomegalovirus-associated.

60 Vbeta and 13 Jbeta primers were used in PCR. Original handling: The authors later counted around 80 million unique TCR beta chains, around 9.9 million of them shared. Sequencing used immunoSEQ multiplex PCR; TCRdb keeps in-frame clones, though not all of them. V, J and clone size are those of that table, while D and trimming were read from the DNA. The sample yields roughly 86,000 clones, more than 60% seen once. The specimen was PBMCs. The sequence was collected from a man between 25 and 39 years old in good health and CMV-seronegative. The chain links TRBV6-1 to TRBJ2-5; the match to TRBD1 covers 9 bases. The CDR3 coding sequence is TGTGCCAGCTCCCGGGACAGGGAAGAGACCCAGTACTTC. It is translated as CASSRDREETQYF.